The 27 T cell receptor beta chains listed next were all sequenced from one sample in a study of neurological immune-mediated disorders. MiXCR was run by TCRdb on the 5' RACE reads, yielding one entry per CDR3 protein. The table lists about 60,000 distinct CDR3 sequences, roughly 3.5% of them singletons, with 6% to 8.5% in the top ten. Material: PBMCs. Every receptor here comes from an older woman with multiple sclerosis.

This clonotype showed up many times. This chain links TRBV12-3 or TRBV12-4 with TRBJ1-3; D is ambiguous. The V end was cut by 6 bases, the J end by 0 bases, with 9 bases between. There are 14 residues in the CDR3. CDR3 amino acids: CASSAILSGNTIYF. The CDR3 DNA reads TGTGCCAGCAGCGCCATACTCTCTGGAAACACCATATATTTT.

The table lists this clonotype with many counts. CDR3 DNA sequence: TGCGCCAGCAGCTCGGGCGGTAGCGGGAGGGCCTTAGGTGAGCAGTTCTTC. This sequence encodes CASSSGGSGRALGEQFF. The chain has TRBV5-1 and TRBJ2-1; 11 nucleotides agree with TRBD2. CDR3 size: 17 residues. Per the germline V gene, CDR1 is SGHRS and CDR2 is YFSETQ. V dropped 3 bases and J dropped 9; count of bases not matched to a gene: 14.

This clonotype was observed at least ten times. The genes are TRBV5-1 and TRBJ2-3; TRBD1 matches 7 bases. This CDR3 is built from 15 residues. Germline trimming cut 0 bases from V and 3 bases from J; bases unmatched to any gene: 4. Germline-derived CDR1 and CDR2 are SGHRS and YFSETQ. Here the CDR3 reads CASSLGDSTTDTQYF. The CDR3 region has the DNA TGCGCCAGCAGCTTGGGGGACAGCACGACAGATACGCAGTATTTT.

The V gene is TRBV14, the J gene TRBJ2-1; no clear D. Trimming shortened V by 4 bases and J by 0 bases, and 10 bases separated the two germline ends. Germline CDR1 reads SGHDN; CDR2 reads FVKESK. This CDR3 comprises 15 residues. CDR3 protein: CASSPDLSSYNEQFF. CDR3 DNA: TGTGCCAGCAGCCCGGACCTCAGCTCCTACAATGAGCAGTTCTTC.

This clonotype was counted ten times or more. The chain couples TRBV30 to TRBJ2-5; the D gene is possibly TRBD1 (5 bases). The CDR3 runs 14 residues. Germline CDR1 GTSNPN, CDR2 SVGIG (reference sequence). V gave up 2 bases and J gave up 6 bases, with 16 bases separating them. DNA of the CDR3: TGTGCCTGGAGTTTAGGGGTCGCCTTAAAGACCCAGTACTTC. Its translation is CAWSLGVALKTQYF.

This clonotype was detected many times. The rearrangement joins TRBV12-3 or TRBV12-4 to TRBJ1-2; tentative D call: TRBD1 (6 bases). V lost 7 bases to trimming and J lost 3 bases, with 9 bases between them. This CDR3 is 12 amino acids long. The CDR3 here is CASMDSDYGYTF. The CDR3 DNA follows: TGTGCCAGCATGGACAGTGACTATGGCTACACCTTC.

This clonotype was recorded many times. V gene TRBV29-1 combines with J gene TRBJ2-1; D not certain. Germline CDR1 is SQVTM and CDR2 is ANQGSEA. This CDR3 comprises 12 residues. V lost 6 bases, J lost 6 bases, and 12 bases lay in between. The CDR3 loop is CSVTVGLNEQFF. As DNA, the CDR3 is TGCAGCGTCACGGTGGGCCTCAATGAGCAGTTCTTC.

This clonotype came up many times. This chain connects TRBV6-5 to TRBJ1-1; a weak D match, TRBD1 (6 bases). The CDR3 consists of 14 residues. Germline CDR1 is MNHEY and CDR2 is SVGAGI. The V and J ends lost 6 bases and 1 base respectively, with 12 bases between them. The CDR3 nucleotides read TGTGCCAGCAGCCTAGGGGGACGGAACACTGAAGCTTTCTTT. Translating it yields CASSLGGRNTEAFF.

This clonotype has ten or more counts. The chain combines TRBV28 with TRBJ1-5; D possibly corresponds to TRBD1 (5 bases). CDR1 and CDR2 from the germline V gene are MDHEN and SYDVKM. Trimming shortened V by 1 base and J by 4 bases, and 20 bases separated the two germline ends. The CDR3 contains 18 residues. As DNA, the CDR3 is TGTGCCAGCAGTTTATTTACGGGTGGGGCAGGGAGGAATCAGCCCCAGCATTTT. As protein: CASSLFTGGAGRNQPQHF.

This clonotype was recorded at least ten times. J is TRBJ1-5 and V is TRBV20-1, with D uncertain. V gave up 0 bases and J gave up 5 bases, with 8 bases separating them. The CDR3 loop spans 13 amino acids. Germline V gene sequence: CDR1 DFQATT, CDR2 SNEGSKA (reference sequence). The CDR3 DNA is TGCAGTGCTAGAGATAGCGAGTATCAGCCCCAGCATTTT. Encoded protein: CSARDSEYQPQHF.

This clonotype was seen many times. The chain combines TRBV27 with TRBJ2-3; D call uncertain. Trimming took off 7 bases at V and 0 bases at J, with 11 bases between the two ends. CDR1 MNHEY and CDR2 SMNVEV come from the germline V gene (reference sequence). The CDR3 runs 14 residues. The CDR3 DNA sequence: TGTGCCAGCATAGAAGTAGGGAGCACAGATACGCAGTATTTT. Protein product: CASIEVGSTDTQYF.

Many counts were recorded for this clonotype. V gene TRBV29-1 combines with J gene TRBJ2-3, with D perhaps TRBD1 (5 bases). Trimming cost V 6 bases and J 2 bases, with 12 bases left between them. The CDR3 length is 13 residues. Germline CDR1 SQVTM, CDR2 ANQGSEA. The CDR3 coding sequence is TGCAGCGTAAGACAGACCCTCACAGATACGCAGTATTTT. This gives the protein CSVRQTLTDTQYF.

In this sample, this clonotype turned up many times. This chain joins TRBV5-1 and TRBJ2-2; D may be TRBD2 (5 bases). CDR1 and CDR2 (germline): SGHRS, YFSETQ. The CDR3 has 17 amino acids. V lost 4 bases, J lost 6 bases, and 22 bases lay in between. The CDR3 nucleotides are TGCGCCAGCAGCCCCCCGGGATCCGGGCGGTTCGCCGGGGAGCTGTTTTTT. Translation: CASSPPGSGRFAGELFF.

Ten or more counts support this clonotype. The rearrangement uses TRBV4-3 and TRBJ2-5; D gene ambiguous. The germline CDR1 and CDR2 sequences are LGHNA and YSLEER. V shed 0 bases and J shed 6 bases, with 11 bases lying between them. CDR3 size: 14 residues. CDR3 loop: CASSQDRKGKTQYF. Written as DNA, the CDR3 is TGCGCCAGCAGCCAAGATCGGAAGGGCAAGACCCAGTACTTC.

This clonotype has a count of ten or more. This chain uses TRBV20-1 with TRBJ1-2; 9 bases are shared with TRBD1. The germline V gene encodes CDR1 DFQATT and CDR2 SNEGSKA (reference sequence). The ends lost 3 bases at V and 7 bases at J; junction bases unmatched: 9. The CDR3 contains 14 residues. This chain's CDR3 is CSASLQGAGGGYTF. CDR3 sequence (DNA): TGCAGTGCTAGTTTACAGGGGGCGGGTGGTGGCTACACCTTC.

This clonotype was observed at least ten times. The V call is TRBV12-3 or TRBV12-4, the J call TRBJ2-7; the D is unclear. V dropped 5 bases and J dropped 3 bases, with 17 bases sitting between them. The CDR3 is 15 residues long. The CDR3 bases are TGTGCCAGCAGTACGGTTGGGCGCGGCGACTACGAGCAGTACTTC. Protein product: CASSTVGRGDYEQYF.

This clonotype was counted a few times. V gene TRBV20-1 combines with J gene TRBJ1-1; a possible D gene is TRBD1 (5 bases). Germline CDR1 reads DFQATT; CDR2 reads SNEGSKA (reference sequence). The V end was cut by 0 bases, the J end by 7 bases, with 15 bases between. The CDR3 is made up of 14 amino acids. The CDR3 region is CSAREDRGGLEAFF. The CDR3 DNA follows: TGCAGTGCTAGAGAGGATCGGGGGGGACTTGAAGCTTTCTTT.

This clonotype showed up just a few times. The chain is built from TRBV5-1 and TRBJ1-3; TRBD1 matches 8 bases. The germline V gene encodes CDR1 SGHRS and CDR2 YFSETQ. This CDR3 spans 17 amino acids. V shed 0 bases and J 0 bases; nucleotides not matched to a gene: 5. The CDR3 DNA reads TGCGCCAGCAGCTTGGCTCCCACAGGGGGCTCTGGAAACACCATATATTTT. This gives the protein CASSLAPTGGSGNTIYF.

This clonotype was seen many times. As DNA, the CDR3 is TGCAGCGTTGAAGCCGGACAGGGCAACACTGAAGCTTTCTTT. It specifies CSVEAGQGNTEAFF. The J gene is TRBJ1-1, the V gene TRBV29-1; TRBD1 agrees at 8 bases. The J segment lost 2 bases and the V segment lost 1 base, leaving 3 bases of the junction unmatched. The CDR3 runs to 14 residues. In germline, CDR1 is SQVTM, CDR2 ANQGSEA.

The V gene is TRBV5-6, the J gene TRBJ2-3, with D tentatively TRBD1 (6 bases). Deletions cut 3 bases from V and 3 bases from J, with 14 bases between. CDR3 length: 15 residues. The germline V gene has CDR1 SGHDT and CDR2 YYEEEE. The CDR3 DNA follows: TGTGCCAGCAGCTCGTACAGGGCGGCGACAGATACGCAGTATTTT. Its translation is CASSSYRAATDTQYF.

At least ten counts were recorded for this clonotype. The rearrangement joins TRBV6-2 or TRBV6-3 to TRBJ2-3, with 9 bases that match TRBD1. The germline CDR1 and CDR2 sequences are MNHEY and SVGEGT. The CDR3 length is 16 residues. Trimming removed 4 bases from V and 2 bases from J; junction bases left unmatched: 7. Written as DNA, the CDR3 is TGTGCCAGCAGTTGGGACAGGGTGGAATACACAGATACGCAGTATTTT. It translates to CASSWDRVEYTDTQYF.

This clonotype was detected ten times or more. The chain couples TRBV5-1 to TRBJ1-1; TRBD1 agrees at 8 bases. After removal of 4 bases from V and 1 base from J, the junction contained 3 bases not matched to a gene. The V gene's germline CDR1 is SGHRS and CDR2 YFSETQ. This CDR3 spans 14 amino acids. For the CDR3, the DNA is TGCGCCAGCAGCAACGGACAGGGGAACACTGAAGCTTTCTTT. Translating it yields CASSNGQGNTEAFF.

This clonotype was observed many times. The chain is built from TRBV5-1 and TRBJ2-7; D is ambiguous. Trimming removed 6 bases at V and 2 bases at J, with 21 bases between. This CDR3 has 16 amino acids. CDR1 is SGHRS and CDR2 is YFSETQ in the germline V gene. This CDR3 is CASTLEPRAAPYEQYF. The CDR3 coding sequence is TGCGCCAGCACCCTCGAACCAAGGGCAGCCCCCTACGAGCAGTACTTC.

This chain joins TRBV3-1 and TRBJ1-5; D is unresolved. Per the germline V gene, CDR1 is LGHDT and CDR2 is YNNKEL (reference sequence). The V end was cut by 0 bases, the J end by 4 bases, with 10 bases between. The CDR3 runs 15 residues. The CDR3 DNA follows: TGTGCCAGCAGCCAAGATCTACACAGAAATCAGCCCCAGCATTTT. Translation: CASSQDLHRNQPQHF.

There are many counts of this clonotype. The chain combines TRBV29-1 with TRBJ1-5; 12 bases agree with TRBD1. The CDR3 covers 14 residues. The V gene's germline CDR1 is SQVTM and CDR2 ANQGSEA. Trimming took 4 bases from V and 7 from J; bases not matched to a gene: 5. CDR3 DNA: TGCAGCGTTGCCGGGACAGGGGGCAGCCAGCCCCAGCATTTT. Its protein is CSVAGTGGSQPQHF.

This clonotype has a count of ten or more. V gene TRBV5-1 combines with J gene TRBJ2-1; tentatively, D is TRBD2 (5 bases). The V end lost 6 bases, the J end lost 2 bases, and 9 bases lay between the germline ends. CDR1 SGHRS and CDR2 YFSETQ come from the germline V gene. There are 13 residues in the CDR3. CDR3 region: CASTPEAYNEQFF. In DNA form, the CDR3 reads TGCGCCAGCACCCCGGAGGCCTACAATGAGCAGTTCTTC.

There are many counts of this clonotype. This chain uses TRBV20-1 with TRBJ1-5; possible D gene TRBD1, 5 bases. V was cut by 5 bases and J by 5 bases, with 16 bases left in between. The germline gives CDR1 DFQATT, CDR2 SNEGSKA (reference sequence). The CDR3 extends over 14 amino acids. This chain's CDR3 is CSARLGQGDQPQHF. For the CDR3, the DNA is TGCAGTGCTCGCCTCGGGCAGGGAGATCAGCCCCAGCATTTT.